This TCR beta chain was retrieved from a study of blood T cell repertoires in COVID-19. As for the study in general: From T cells, B-cell-depleted T cells, or PBMCs came the material, which was cDNA or gDNA.

Repertoires were generated with immunoSEQ multiplex PCR, while TCRdb's copy carries only in-frame clones and drops some. This table has approximately 390,000 clones, around 90% appearing once. Germline lookup yields CDR1 LGHDT and CDR2 YNNKEL (reference sequence). The CDR3 totals 14 residues. The V end lost 2 bases, the J end lost 5 bases, and 10 bases lay between the germline ends. This TCR was recovered from a man aged 18 to 30 with active or convalescent COVID-19. The chain joins TRBV3-1 (or the pseudogene TRBV3-2) to TRBJ1-5, with D possibly being TRBD1 (5 bases). The sample was peripheral blood. The CDR3 nucleotides read TGTGCCAGCAGCCAAAGGGGAGGGGATCAGCCCCAGCATTTT. Residues: CASSQRGGDQPQHF.